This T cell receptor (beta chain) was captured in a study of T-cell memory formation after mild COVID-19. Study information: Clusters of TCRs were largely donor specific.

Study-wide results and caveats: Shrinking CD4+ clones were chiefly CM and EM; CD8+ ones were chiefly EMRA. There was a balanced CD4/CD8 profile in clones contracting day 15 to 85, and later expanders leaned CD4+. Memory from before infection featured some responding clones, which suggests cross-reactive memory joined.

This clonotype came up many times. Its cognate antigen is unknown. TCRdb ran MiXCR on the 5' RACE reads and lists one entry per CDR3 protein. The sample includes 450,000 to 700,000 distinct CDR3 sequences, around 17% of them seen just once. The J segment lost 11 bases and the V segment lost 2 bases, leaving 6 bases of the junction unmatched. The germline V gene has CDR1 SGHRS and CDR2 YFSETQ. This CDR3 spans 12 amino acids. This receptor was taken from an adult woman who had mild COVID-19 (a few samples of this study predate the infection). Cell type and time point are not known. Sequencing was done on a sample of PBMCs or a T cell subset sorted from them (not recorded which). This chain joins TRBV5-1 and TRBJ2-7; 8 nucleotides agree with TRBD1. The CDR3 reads CASSFDRGVEYF. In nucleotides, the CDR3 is TGCGCCAGCAGCTTCGACAGGGGAGTTGAGTACTTC.